A selection of T cell receptor beta chains follows, all from one sample in a study of human T cells and chemical hapten exposure. Each CDR3 protein gets one entry after TCRdb re-called the RACE reads with MiXCR. The sample contains tens of thousands of distinct CDR3 sequences, 6.5% to 8% of which appear only once. The sequencing used whole blood, collected in connection with sensitization to the hapten diphenylcyclopropenone (DPC). Receptor source: a woman under 40 with alopecia areata. Some clones in this sample may be carry-over from other donors' samples. Both conserved end residues are part of each CDR3. The D gene is left open where the match is weak. Size values are once, few and many counts, or a class for expanded clones, and some rows have none.

d_call: -; v_call: TRBV20-1; clone_size: -; j_call: TRBJ2-2; cdr3_aa: CSARTVNTGELFF; cdr3_nt: TGCAGTGCTAGGACAGTGAACACCGGGGAGCTGTTTTTT
d_call: -; v_call: TRBV2; clone_size: many; j_call: TRBJ2-6; cdr3_aa: CASSADTVNVLTF; cdr3_nt: TGTGCCAGCAGCGCAGACACCGTTAACGTCCTGACTTTC
d_call: -; v_call: TRBV10-3; clone_size: few; j_call: TRBJ1-1; cdr3_aa: CAISVPGGKAFF; cdr3_nt: TGTGCCATCAGTGTTCCGGGTGGGAAAGCTTTCTTT
d_call: TRBD1; v_call: TRBV12-3/TRBV12-4; clone_size: many; j_call: TRBJ1-1; cdr3_aa: CASSPTGAEAFF; cdr3_nt: TGTGCCAGCAGTCCGACAGGGGCTGAAGCTTTCTTT
d_call: TRBD1; v_call: TRBV28; clone_size: -; j_call: TRBJ1-5; cdr3_aa: CASRPGGYAQPQNF; cdr3_nt: TGTGCCAGCAGGCCAGGGGGCTATGCTCAGCCCCAGAATTTT
d_call: -; v_call: TRBV12-3/TRBV12-4; clone_size: many; j_call: TRBJ2-3; cdr3_aa: CASSTPRGRLRGTTDTQYF; cdr3_nt: TGTGCCAGCAGTACCCCGAGGGGACGACTGAGGGGGACGACAGATACGCAGTATTTT
d_call: -; v_call: TRBV20-1; clone_size: few; j_call: TRBJ1-1; cdr3_aa: CSATLTGTTNTEAFF; cdr3_nt: TGCAGTGCTACCCTTACCGGGACAACGAACACTGAAGCTTTCTTT
d_call: -; v_call: TRBV20-1; clone_size: many; j_call: TRBJ2-2; cdr3_aa: CSASSGLGTGELFF; cdr3_nt: TGCAGTGCTAGCTCGGGGCTGGGCACCGGGGAGCTGTTTTTT
d_call: -; v_call: TRBV7-3; clone_size: -; j_call: TRBJ2-2; cdr3_aa: CASSLDRSGPGELFF; cdr3_nt: TGTGCCAGCAGCTTGGACCGAAGTGGCCCCGGGGAGCTGTTTTTT
d_call: TRBD1; v_call: TRBV12-3/TRBV12-4; clone_size: many; j_call: TRBJ1-5; cdr3_aa: CASTGQGSQPQHF; cdr3_nt: TGTGCCAGCACCGGACAGGGAAGTCAGCCCCAGCATTTT
d_call: -; v_call: TRBV12-5; clone_size: few; j_call: TRBJ2-3; cdr3_aa: CASGGVMYPDTQYF; cdr3_nt: TGTGCTAGTGGGGGGGTAATGTATCCAGATACGCAGTATTTT
d_call: -; v_call: TRBV5-1; clone_size: many; j_call: TRBJ2-2; cdr3_aa: CASGTPGAGELFF; cdr3_nt: TGCGCCAGCGGGACTCCGGGCGCCGGGGAGCTGTTTTTT
d_call: -; v_call: TRBV12-3/TRBV12-4; clone_size: -; j_call: TRBJ1-1; cdr3_aa: CASSSNRVTEAFF; cdr3_nt: TGTGCCAGCAGTTCCAACAGGGTTACTGAAGCTTTCTTT
d_call: -; v_call: TRBV5-1; clone_size: many; j_call: TRBJ1-2; cdr3_aa: CASSLAPAASNYGYTF; cdr3_nt: TGCGCCAGCAGCTTGGCCCCGGCAGCCTCAAACTATGGCTACACCTTC